This T cell receptor beta chain was sequenced in a study of early T cells in non-severe SARS-CoV-2 infection. Study-wide background: Whole-blood bulk RNA, unsorted, was sequenced, and chains were unpaired. Notes on the study in general: CD4 and private specificities were missed by VDJdb matching, which favored anti-spike CD8 responses.

Researchers tagged individual cDNA molecules with unique molecular identifiers. TCRdb redid the calling of the 5' RACE reads with MiXCR, one entry per CDR3 protein. The data hold 35,000 to 45,000 distinct CDR3 sequences, with roughly 6.1% observed a single time. On this clonotype itself: Antigen unknown.

Germline V gives CDR1 KGHDR, CDR2 SFDVKD. Trimming took off 2 bases at V and 6 bases at J, with 8 bases between the two ends. The CDR3 is 13 amino acids. This sample comprised whole blood, obtained at baseline. This TCR was recovered from an adult who was a healthcare worker with PCR-confirmed SARS-CoV-2 infection or an uninfected control (not recorded which). This rearrangement joins TRBV24-1 to TRBJ2-3, with D perhaps matching TRBD1 (6 bases). This CDR3 reads CATSDYRDDTQYF. The CDR3 nucleotides are TGTGCCACCAGTGATTACAGGGATGATACGCAGTATTTT.